The 21 T cell receptor beta chains below come from one sample, sequenced in a study of CD8 T cells in Susac syndrome. About 0.5 to 1 ug RNA was reverse transcribed with random hexamers. Each CDR3 protein gets one entry after TCRdb re-called the immunoSEQ multiplex PCR reads with MiXCR. The sample has roughly 160,000 distinct CDR3 sequences; 90% to 96% are singletons. The sequencing input was CD4+ T cells from PBMCs. The source is a human donor with Susac syndrome.

The chain links TRBV20-1 to TRBJ2-5; tentative D call: TRBD2 (6 bases). The germline V gene encodes CDR1 DFQATT and CDR2 SNEGSKA (reference sequence). With 0 bases removed from V and 5 bases from J, the gap between germline ends came to 16 bases. This CDR3 is built from 15 residues. CDR3 protein: CSARDPAGNWETQYF. Written as DNA, the CDR3 is TGCAGTGCTAGAGATCCGGCGGGGAACTGGGAGACCCAGTACTTC.

The V gene is TRBV24-1, the J gene TRBJ2-7; D is perhaps TRBD2 (5 bases). The germline V gene encodes CDR1 KGHDR and CDR2 SFDVKD. Trimming took off 4 bases at V and 3 bases at J, with 9 bases between the two ends. CDR3 size: 13 residues. The CDR3: CATSDSSGYEQYF. In DNA, the CDR3 is TGTGCCACCAGTGACTCAAGCGGCTACGAGCAGTACTTC.

This chain joins TRBV4-3 and TRBJ2-3; no clear D gene. Trimming pared 0 bases from V and 7 bases from J, leaving 8 bases between. Germline V gives CDR1 LGHNA, CDR2 YSLEER. The CDR3 length is 13 residues. CDR3 DNA: TGCGCCAGCAGCCAAGACCAGATCAATACGCAGTATTTT. As protein: CASSQDQINTQYF.

The chain joins TRBV7-9 to TRBJ1-1; TRBD1 might be the D (5 bases). Trimming stripped 0 bases from V and 2 bases from J, with 13 bases between. CDR1 is SEHNR, CDR2 FQNEAQ, per germline (reference sequence). This CDR3 has 16 amino acids. The CDR3 sequence is CASSLAGWTNNTEAFF. CDR3 DNA: TGTGCCAGCAGCTTAGCAGGCTGGACAAACAACACTGAAGCTTTCTTT. The full variable domain, with the rest looked up from reference TRBV7-9 and TRBJ1-1, is DTGVSQNPRHKITKRGQNVTFRCDPISEHNRLYWYRQTLGQGPEFLTYFQNEAQLEKSRLLSDRFSAERPKGSFSTLEIQRTEQGDSAMYLCASSLAGWTNNTEAFFGQGTRLTVV.

The chain employs TRBV12-3 or TRBV12-4 and TRBJ2-7, with D maybe TRBD1 (5 bases). V lost 5 bases, J lost 2 bases, and 7 bases lay in between. The CDR3 extends over 12 amino acids. CDR3 sequence reads: CASSTDTYEQYF. CDR3 DNA sequence: TGTGCCAGCAGTACGGACACCTACGAGCAGTACTTC.

The genes are TRBV6-5 and TRBJ1-3; possibly TRBD1 for D (5 bases). V was trimmed by 8 bases and J by 0 bases, leaving 8 bases between them. Germline CDR1 MNHEY, CDR2 SVGAGI. This CDR3 comprises 13 residues. In nucleotides, the CDR3 is TGTGCCAGCGCAGGGAACTCTGGAAACACCATATATTTT. Protein product: CASAGNSGNTIYF.

The table lists this clonotype with a count of one. The chain couples TRBV7-9 to TRBJ2-3, with D perhaps matching TRBD1 or TRBD2 (5 bases each). V shed 1 base and J shed 3 bases, with 14 bases lying between them. Germline CDR1 is SEHNR and CDR2 is FQNEAQ (reference sequence). CDR3 length: 16 amino acids. The CDR3 DNA reads as TGTGCCAGCAGCTTAGTTGGTTCGGGGCCTACAGATACGCAGTATTTT. Translating it yields CASSLVGSGPTDTQYF.

The chain links TRBV7-2 to TRBJ2-3, with D hard to call. V lost 5 bases and J lost 11, with 11 bases in between. Germline assignment: CDR1 SGHTA and CDR2 FQGNSA. CDR3 size: 11 residues. CDR3 residues: CASSREDEQYF. For the CDR3, the DNA is TGTGCCAGCAGCAGGGAAGATGAGCAGTATTTT.

The J gene is TRBJ2-7, the V gene TRBV20-1; D gene ambiguous. Trimming left V 0 bases short and J 3 bases short, with 12 bases between. CDR3 length equals 14 residues. Germline CDR1 and CDR2: DFQATT and SNEGSKA (reference sequence). CDR3 sequence reads: CSARDRRTVYEQYF. The CDR3 nucleotides are TGCAGTGCTAGAGATCGACGGACCGTCTACGAGCAGTACTTC.

The J gene is TRBJ1-4, the V gene TRBV20-1; TRBD1 matches 10 bases. V shed 1 base and J 4 bases; nucleotides not matched to a gene: 6. The CDR3 covers 16 residues. Germline V gene lookup returns CDR1 DFQATT and CDR2 SNEGSKA (reference sequence). The CDR3 sequence is CSARATGGGLNEKLFF. The CDR3, as DNA: TGCAGTGCTAGAGCGACAGGGGGCGGCCTTAATGAAAAACTGTTTTTT.

The gene calls are TRBV28 and TRBJ2-1; 14 positions agree with TRBD2. V shed 5 bases and J 0 bases; nucleotides not matched to a gene: 3. This CDR3 region has 17 residues. From germline, CDR1 is MDHEN and CDR2 SYDVKM. The chain's CDR3 is CASSPTSGRASYNEQFF. CDR3 nucleotides: TGTGCCAGCAGTCCGACTAGCGGGAGGGCCTCCTACAATGAGCAGTTCTTC.

The chain carries TRBV10-3 and TRBJ2-6; 8 bases align to TRBD2. The V gene's germline CDR1 is ENHRY and CDR2 SYGVKD. The CDR3 totals 18 residues. V was clipped by 3 bases and J by 0 bases; unmatched bases: 7. CDR3 coding DNA: TGTGCCATCAGTGACGCCGGGACTAGGAGCTCTGGGGCCAACGTCCTGACTTTC. Its translation: CAISDAGTRSSGANVLTF.

V gene TRBV2 combines with J gene TRBJ1-2; tentative D call: TRBD1 (5 bases). Trimming shortened V by 4 bases and J by 1 base, and 7 bases separated the two germline ends. The CDR3 contains 13 residues. Per the germline V gene, CDR1 is SNHLY and CDR2 is FYNNEI. CDR3 DNA sequence: TGTGCCAGCAGTGGAGACAGTAACTATGGCTACACCTTC. It is translated as CASSGDSNYGYTF.

The chain uses TRBV7-2 and TRBJ2-6, with D possibly being TRBD2 (6 bases). Germline CDR1 and CDR2: SGHTA and FQGNSA. This CDR3 is 17 amino acids long. Deletions cut 1 base from V and 1 base from J, with 11 bases between. The CDR3 DNA sequence: TGTGCCAGCAGCTTAGAGCAGCGGGTGTCTGGGGCCAACGTCCTGACTTTC. It translates to CASSLEQRVSGANVLTF.

The rearrangement joins TRBV6-2 or TRBV6-3 to TRBJ2-3; 9 positions agree with TRBD2. The CDR3 consists of 16 residues. The J segment lost 4 bases and the V segment lost 4 bases, leaving 9 bases of the junction unmatched. Germline V gene data show CDR1 as MNHEY and CDR2 as SVGEGT. The CDR3 DNA follows: TGTGCCAGCAGTTTCTTTAGCGGGAGTCGGGCAGATACGCAGTATTTT. Its translation is CASSFFSGSRADTQYF.

V usage is TRBV20-1 and J usage is TRBJ2-5, with TRBD1 matching over 7 bases. CDR1 and CDR2 from the germline V gene are DFQATT and SNEGSKA (reference sequence). The CDR3 has 16 amino acids. With 5 bases clipped from V and 5 bases from J, the junction kept 17 bases outside the gene matches. The CDR3 coding sequence is TGCAGTGCTCCCCCGACATTAGACAGGGCGGGCGAGACCCAGTACTTC. Amino acids: CSAPPTLDRAGETQYF.

The chain carries TRBV12-3 or TRBV12-4 and TRBJ2-4; tentatively, D is TRBD2 (7 bases). The CDR3 consists of 15 residues. V lost 3 bases to trimming and J lost 1 base, with 10 bases between them. In nucleotides, the CDR3 is TGTGCCAGCAGTTTCGGGGGGCTTGCCAAAAACATTCAGTACTTC. Its translation is CASSFGGLAKNIQYF.

V and J are TRBV30 and TRBJ2-5; D perhaps matches TRBD2 (7 bases). The CDR3 loop spans 13 amino acids. Germline loops: CDR1 GTSNPN, CDR2 SVGIG (reference sequence). The germline V and J ends were trimmed by 8 bases and 5 bases, with 18 bases remaining between them. The CDR3 loop reads CATGGGDGETQYF. The CDR3 coding sequence is TGTGCCACCGGCGGGGGCGACGGGGAGACCCAGTACTTC.

The J gene is TRBJ1-5, the V gene TRBV19, with D possibly TRBD1 on 5 matching bases. Germline CDR1 reads LNHDA; CDR2 reads SQIVND (reference sequence). V dropped 7 bases and J dropped 5 bases, with 18 bases sitting between them. CDR3 length equals 15 residues. CDR3 DNA: TGTGCCAGTACCCCGGTCGGGAGGGGCGATCAGCCCCAGCATTTT. Translating gives CASTPVGRGDQPQHF.

This chain connects TRBV29-1 to TRBJ1-3; tentative D call: TRBD1 (6 bases). Trimming took 7 bases from V and 0 from J, leaving 13 bases between them. This CDR3 has 14 amino acids. Germline assignment: CDR1 SQVTM and CDR2 ANQGSEA. The CDR3 region has the DNA TGCAGCGCGCTACAGGGCCACTCTGGAAACACCATATATTTT. This gives the protein CSALQGHSGNTIYF.

The genes are TRBV20-1 and TRBJ2-5, with 11 bases fitting TRBD2. V lost 3 bases, J lost 4 bases, and 7 bases stayed unmatched. The germline V gene has CDR1 DFQATT and CDR2 SNEGSKA (reference sequence). The CDR3 is made up of 15 amino acids. CDR3 sequence reads: CSASGRLAGGETQYF. The CDR3 nucleotides read TGCAGTGCTAGCGGTCGTCTAGCGGGAGGAGAGACCCAGTACTTC.